The source of this T cell receptor beta chain is a study of patients and donors after allogeneic stem cell transplantation. TCRdb re-called the RT-PCR reads through MiXCR, storing one row per CDR3 protein. The sample comprises about a million distinct CDR3 sequences, approximately 18% of which are singletons, and under 6.5% rests with the top ten. J was trimmed by 5 bases and V by 6 bases; bases with no gene match: 6. The CDR3 has 13 amino acids. Germline V gene sequence: CDR1 DFQATT, CDR2 SNEGSKA (reference sequence). The specimen was blood, either unsorted or a sorted T cell fraction (not recorded which). This TCR derives from a human donor who was either an allogeneic HSCT recipient or a stem cell or donor lymphocyte infusion donor (not recorded which). It is not recorded whose cells these are; they may come from a transplant donor. The chain carries TRBV20-1 and TRBJ1-5, with TRBD1 identical over 8 bases. This CDR3 reads CSATDRDHQPQHF. The CDR3, as DNA: TGCAGTGCAACGGACAGGGACCATCAGCCCCAGCATTTT.